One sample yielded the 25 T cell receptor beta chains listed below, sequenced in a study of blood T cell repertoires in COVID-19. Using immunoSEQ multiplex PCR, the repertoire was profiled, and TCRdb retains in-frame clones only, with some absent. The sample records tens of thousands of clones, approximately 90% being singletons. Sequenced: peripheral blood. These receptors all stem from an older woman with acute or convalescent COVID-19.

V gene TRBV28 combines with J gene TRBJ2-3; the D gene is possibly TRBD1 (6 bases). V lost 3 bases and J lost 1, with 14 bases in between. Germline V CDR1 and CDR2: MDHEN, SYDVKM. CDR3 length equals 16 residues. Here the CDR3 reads CASSLIGGEGTDTQYF. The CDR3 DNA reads TGTGCCAGCAGTTTGATAGGGGGAGAGGGCACAGATACGCAGTATTTT.

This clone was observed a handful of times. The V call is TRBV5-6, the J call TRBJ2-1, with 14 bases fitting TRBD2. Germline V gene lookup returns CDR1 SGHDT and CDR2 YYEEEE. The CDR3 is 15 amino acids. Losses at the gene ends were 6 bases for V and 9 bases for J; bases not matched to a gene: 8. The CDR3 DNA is TGTGCCAGCATGCGACTAGCGGGAGGGCCGGGTGAGCAGTTCTTC. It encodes CASMRLAGGPGEQFF.

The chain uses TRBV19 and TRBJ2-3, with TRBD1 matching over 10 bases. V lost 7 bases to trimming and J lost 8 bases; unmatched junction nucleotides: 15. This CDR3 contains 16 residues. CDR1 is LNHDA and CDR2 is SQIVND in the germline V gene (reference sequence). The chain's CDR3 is CASTTLEGQGTSTQYF. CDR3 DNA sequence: TGTGCCAGTACCACCCTCGAGGGACAGGGGACAAGTACGCAGTATTTT.

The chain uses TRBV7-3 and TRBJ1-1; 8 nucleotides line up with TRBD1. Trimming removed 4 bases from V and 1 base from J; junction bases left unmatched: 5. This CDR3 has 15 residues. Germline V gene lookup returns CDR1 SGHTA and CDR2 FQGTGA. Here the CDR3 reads CASSSTGTGNTEAFF. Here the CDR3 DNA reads TGTGCCAGCAGCTCGACCGGGACAGGGAACACTGAAGCTTTCTTT. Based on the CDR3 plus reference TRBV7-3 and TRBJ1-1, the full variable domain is GAGVSQTPSNKVTEKGKYVELRCDPISGHTALYWYRQSLGQGPEFLIYFQGTGAADDSGLPNDRFFAVRPEGSVSTLKIQRTERGDSAVYLCASSSTGTGNTEAFFGQGTRLTVV.

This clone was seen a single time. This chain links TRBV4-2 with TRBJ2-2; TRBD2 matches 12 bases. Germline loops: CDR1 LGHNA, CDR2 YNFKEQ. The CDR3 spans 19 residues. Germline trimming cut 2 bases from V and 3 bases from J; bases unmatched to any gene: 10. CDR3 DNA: TGTGCCAGCAGCCAATCCCGGTCTAGCGGGAGGGGGGACACCGGGGAGCTGTTTTTT. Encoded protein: CASSQSRSSGRGDTGELFF.

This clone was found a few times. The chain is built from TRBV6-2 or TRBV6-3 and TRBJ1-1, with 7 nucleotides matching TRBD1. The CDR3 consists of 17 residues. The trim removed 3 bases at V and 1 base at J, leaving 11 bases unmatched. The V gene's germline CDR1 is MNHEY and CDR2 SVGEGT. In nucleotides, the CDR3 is TGTGCCAGCAGTTATCCGCCTGGGACAGTAGAGAACACTGAAGCTTTCTTT. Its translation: CASSYPPGTVENTEAFF.

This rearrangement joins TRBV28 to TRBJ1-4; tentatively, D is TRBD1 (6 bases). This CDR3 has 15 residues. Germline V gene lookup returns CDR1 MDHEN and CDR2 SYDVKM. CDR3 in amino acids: CASSRQSKGGEKLFF. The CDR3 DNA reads TGTGCTTCTTCTAGGCAGTCCAAAGGGGGAGAAAAACTGTTTTTT.

The CDR3 sequence: CASSSLLAGDGETQYF. As DNA, the CDR3 is TGTGCCAGCAGCTCATTACTAGCGGGAGACGGTGAGACCCAGTACTTC. This rearrangement joins TRBV5-4 to TRBJ2-5; 11 bases match TRBD2. There are 16 residues in the CDR3. Losses at the gene ends were 3 bases for V and 5 bases for J; bases not matched to a gene: 9. Germline CDR1 SGHNT, CDR2 YYREEE (reference sequence).

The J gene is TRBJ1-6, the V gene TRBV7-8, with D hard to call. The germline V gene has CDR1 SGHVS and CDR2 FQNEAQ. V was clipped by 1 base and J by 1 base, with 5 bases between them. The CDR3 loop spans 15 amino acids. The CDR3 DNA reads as TGTGCCAGCAGCTTAGGACATTCCTATAATTCACCCCTCCACTTT. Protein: CASSLGHSYNSPLHF.

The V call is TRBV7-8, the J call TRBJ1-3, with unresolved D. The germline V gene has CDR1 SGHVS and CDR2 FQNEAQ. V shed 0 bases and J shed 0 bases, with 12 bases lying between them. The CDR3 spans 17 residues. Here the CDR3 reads CASSLAVGSLSGNTIYF. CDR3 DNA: TGTGCCAGCAGCTTAGCGGTGGGCTCCCTCTCTGGAAACACCATATATTTT.

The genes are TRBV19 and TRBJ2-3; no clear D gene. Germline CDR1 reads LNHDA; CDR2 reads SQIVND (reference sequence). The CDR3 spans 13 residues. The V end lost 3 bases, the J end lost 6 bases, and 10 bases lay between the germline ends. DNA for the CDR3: TGTGCCAGTAGTATTAGTAGCCCCGATACGCAGTATTTT. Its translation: CASSISSPDTQYF.

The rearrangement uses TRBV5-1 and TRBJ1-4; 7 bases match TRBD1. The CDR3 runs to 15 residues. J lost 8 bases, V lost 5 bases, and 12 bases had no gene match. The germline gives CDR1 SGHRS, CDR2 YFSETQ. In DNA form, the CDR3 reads TGCGCCAGCAGTCGAGAAGGGACAGCGAGGGAAAAACTGTTTTTT. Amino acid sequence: CASSREGTAREKLFF.

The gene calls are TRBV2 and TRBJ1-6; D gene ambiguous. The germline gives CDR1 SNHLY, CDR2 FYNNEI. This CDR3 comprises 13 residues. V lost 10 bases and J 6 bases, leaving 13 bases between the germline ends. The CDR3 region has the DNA TGTGCCACCTCGGGAGTTGCTAATTCACCCCTCCACTTT. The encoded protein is CATSGVANSPLHF.

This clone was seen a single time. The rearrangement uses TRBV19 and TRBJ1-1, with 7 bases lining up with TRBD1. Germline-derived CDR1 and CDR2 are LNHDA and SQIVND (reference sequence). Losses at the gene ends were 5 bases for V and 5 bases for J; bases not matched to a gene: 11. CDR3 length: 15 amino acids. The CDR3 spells CASSLMTGWRTEAFF. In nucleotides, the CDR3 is TGTGCCAGTAGTCTTATGACAGGGTGGCGAACTGAAGCTTTCTTT.

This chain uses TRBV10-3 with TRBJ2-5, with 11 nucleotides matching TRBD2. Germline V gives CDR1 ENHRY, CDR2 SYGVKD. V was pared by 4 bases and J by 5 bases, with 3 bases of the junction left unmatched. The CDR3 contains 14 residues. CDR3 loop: CAISATSGVETQYF. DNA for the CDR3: TGTGCCATCAGTGCGACTAGCGGGGTGGAGACCCAGTACTTC.

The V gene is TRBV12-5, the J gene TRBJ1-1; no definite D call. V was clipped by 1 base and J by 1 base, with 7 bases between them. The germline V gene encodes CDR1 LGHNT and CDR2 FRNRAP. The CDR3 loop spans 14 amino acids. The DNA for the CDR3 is TGTGCTAGTGGTTTGGATCGCGGGAACACTGAAGCTTTCTTT. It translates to CASGLDRGNTEAFF. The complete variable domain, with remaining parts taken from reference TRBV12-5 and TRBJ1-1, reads DARVTQTPRHKVTEMGQEVTMRCQPILGHNTVFWYRQTMMQGLELLAYFRNRAPLDDSGMPKDRFSAEMPDATLATLKIQPSEPRDSAVYFCASGLDRGNTEAFFGQGTRLTVV.

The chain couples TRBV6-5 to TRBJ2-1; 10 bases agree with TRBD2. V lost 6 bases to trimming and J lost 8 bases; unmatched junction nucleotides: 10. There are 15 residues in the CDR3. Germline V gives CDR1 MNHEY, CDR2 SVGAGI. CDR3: CASSRLAGPGYEQFF. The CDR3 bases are TGTGCCAGCAGCCGACTAGCGGGCCCGGGTTATGAGCAGTTCTTC.

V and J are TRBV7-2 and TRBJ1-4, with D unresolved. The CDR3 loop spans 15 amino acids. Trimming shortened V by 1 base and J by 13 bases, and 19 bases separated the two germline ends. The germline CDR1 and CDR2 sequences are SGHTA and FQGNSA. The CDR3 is CASSLVDSGASSLFF. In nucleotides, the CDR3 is TGTGCCAGCAGCTTAGTCGATTCAGGTGCCAGCTCACTGTTTTTT.

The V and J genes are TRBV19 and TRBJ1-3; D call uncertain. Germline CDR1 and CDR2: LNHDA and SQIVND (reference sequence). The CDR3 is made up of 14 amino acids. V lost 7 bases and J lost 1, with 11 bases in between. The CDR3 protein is CASTATSSGNTIYF. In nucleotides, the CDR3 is TGTGCCAGTACCGCGACATCTTCTGGAAACACCATATATTTT.

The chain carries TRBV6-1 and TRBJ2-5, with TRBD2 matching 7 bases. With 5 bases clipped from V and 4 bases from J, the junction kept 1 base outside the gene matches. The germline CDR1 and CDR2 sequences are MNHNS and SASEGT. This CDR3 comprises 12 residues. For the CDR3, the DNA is TGTGCCAGCAGTTCTAGCGGAGAGACCCAGTACTTC. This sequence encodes CASSSSGETQYF.

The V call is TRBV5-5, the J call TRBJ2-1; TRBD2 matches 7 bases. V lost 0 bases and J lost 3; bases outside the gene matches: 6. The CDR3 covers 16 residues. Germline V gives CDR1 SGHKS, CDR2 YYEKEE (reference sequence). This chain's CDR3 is CASSLDSGQVYNEQFF. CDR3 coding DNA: TGTGCCAGCAGCTTGGATAGCGGGCAGGTCTACAATGAGCAGTTCTTC.

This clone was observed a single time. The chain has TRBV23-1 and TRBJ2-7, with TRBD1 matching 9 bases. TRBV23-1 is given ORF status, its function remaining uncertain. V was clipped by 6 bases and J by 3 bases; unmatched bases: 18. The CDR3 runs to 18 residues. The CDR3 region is CASSHQPGPGQGDYEQYV. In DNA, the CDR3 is TGCGCCAGCAGCCACCAGCCCGGTCCGGGACAGGGAGACTACGAGCAGTACGTC.

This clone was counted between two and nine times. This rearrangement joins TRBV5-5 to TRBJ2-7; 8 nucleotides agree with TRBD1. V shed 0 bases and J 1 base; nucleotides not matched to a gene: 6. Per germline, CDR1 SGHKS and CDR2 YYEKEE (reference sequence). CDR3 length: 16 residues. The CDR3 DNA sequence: TGTGCCAGCAGCTTGGTAGGACAGGGTGGATCCTACGAGCAGTACGTC. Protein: CASSLVGQGGSYEQYV.

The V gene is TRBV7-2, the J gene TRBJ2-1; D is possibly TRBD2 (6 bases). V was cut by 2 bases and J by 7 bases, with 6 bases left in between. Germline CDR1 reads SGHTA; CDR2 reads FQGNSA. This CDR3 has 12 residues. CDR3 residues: CASSLRGNEQFF. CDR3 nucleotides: TGTGCCAGCAGCTTACGGGGGAATGAGCAGTTCTTC.

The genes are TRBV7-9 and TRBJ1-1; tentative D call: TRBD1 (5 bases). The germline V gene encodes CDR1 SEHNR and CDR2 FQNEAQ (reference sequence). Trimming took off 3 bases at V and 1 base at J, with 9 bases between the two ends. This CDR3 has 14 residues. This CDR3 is CASSFRQGNTEAFF. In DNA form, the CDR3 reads TGTGCCAGCAGCTTTCGTCAGGGGAACACTGAAGCTTTCTTT.